This paragraph reports one T cell receptor beta chain. Unique molecular identifiers were incorporated into the prepared TCRbeta library. TCRdb re-called the PCR reads with MiXCR, one entry per CDR3 protein. The table shows about 480,000 distinct CDR3 sequences, with around 13% occurring only once. This specimen comes from a study of T-cell reconstitution after alpha-beta-depleted transplantation in children. J lost 2 bases, V lost 1 base, and 22 bases had no gene match. This CDR3 region has 23 residues. CDR1 is SGHRS, CDR2 YFSETQ, per germline. The sequence came from a human donor who donated a stem cell graft to a child with combined immunodeficiency. Sample: PBMCs from the stem cell graft donor, taken from the stem cell graft. The chain joins TRBV5-1 to TRBJ2-1; 12 nucleotides agree with TRBD2. CDR3 DNA: TGCGCCAGCAGCTTGAATCGTAGGGGGCTAGCGGGAGGGCCGAGGTCCCCCTACAATGAGCAGTTCTTC. Protein: CASSLNRRGLAGGPRSPYNEQFF.